This T cell receptor (beta chain) came from a study of cytomegalovirus exposure and HLA in healthy donors. Study-level background: The same platform as the approximately 640 first-cohort repertoires was used for the 120 validation repertoires, a later analysis reported. Notes on the study in general: It was about 180 TCR beta chains that were listed as cytomegalovirus-associated. Most TCR sequences were seen very rarely across donors, but some public TCRs occurred in many.

The donors were members of the validation cohort comprising 120 subjects, separate from the roughly 700-subject first cohort. Profiling relied on immunoSEQ multiplex PCR, and the TCRdb table lists in-frame clones only, not all of them. In the table there are some 49,000 clones, nearly 95% of which are singletons. The CDR3 has 12 residues. V was clipped by 5 bases and J by 4 bases, with 11 bases between them. Germline assignment: CDR1 GTSNPN and CDR2 SVGIG (reference sequence). Concerning this clone: What it recognizes is unknown.

This chain uses TRBV30 with TRBJ1-1; D not resolved. Material: PBMCs. The receptor's source is a woman in her late teens or twenties in good health and CMV-seropositive. The CDR3 loop is CAWGEGGTEAFF. The CDR3 coding sequence is TGTGCCTGGGGGGAGGGAGGCACTGAAGCTTTCTTT.